Listed below are T cell receptor beta chains from one sample, sequenced in a study of T cells after yellow fever vaccination. One entry per CDR3 protein results from TCRdb running MiXCR on the 5' RACE reads. Altogether some 320,000 distinct CDR3 sequences are present, approximately 4% being singletons, with the ten largest covering under 30%. Sequencing was performed on PBMCs, taken 5 days after the yellow fever booster vaccination. These receptor sequences come from a young man who received the YFV17D yellow fever vaccine. CDR3s leave out the opening cysteine and the closing phenylalanine or tryptophan.

v_call,cdr3_aa
TRBV9,ASSVVPQAATYNSPLH
TRBV19,ASRYSGGAAYNEQF
TRBV7-2,ASSQGRQIGEAF
TRBV10-2,ASSGQWQYEQY
TRBV24-1,ATSAGTQLILQETQY
TRBV14,ASSRTRRTTDTQY
TRBV4-2,ASSQELGASEKLF
TRBV7-2,ASSLVRSAETQY
TRBV7-2,ASSARLAFDEQF
TRBV7-6,ASSKGQNYEQY
TRBV7-2,ASSLSRVSKEKLF
TRBV27,ASRWNLITGELF
TRBV5-1,ASSFAGMNTEAF
TRBV18,ASSQGQVDGYT
TRBV7-2,ASSLVSRTDRADTQY
TRBV4-1,ASSQDGRQNLI
TRBV19,ASSRRAAYNEQF
TRBV7-9,ASSLSRDRNEKLF
TRBV5-1,ASSLTGSSYEQY
TRBV5-6,ASSASRDKKLNQPQH
TRBV12-3/TRBV12-4,ASNKGTGVGGELF
TRBV7-9,ASSLILAGDTDTQY
TRBV4-2,ASSQSPGTGGEKLF
TRBV4-2,ASSQDRPGLGGNIQY
TRBV12-3/TRBV12-4,ASSLGNSGGLQETQY
TRBV4-3,ASSRGRLDFDEQF
TRBV7-8,ASRRPGTSGQETQY
TRBV5-1,ASSPTGTGPRMGAF
TRBV15,ATSRGGPRGTVSAPLH
TRBV11-1,ASSHRTSGGVSTDTQY
TRBV5-8,ATWDIQETQY
TRBV2,ASSGQGLTYEQY
TRBV2,ASEQGAGETQY
TRBV20-1,SARGQVRNEQF